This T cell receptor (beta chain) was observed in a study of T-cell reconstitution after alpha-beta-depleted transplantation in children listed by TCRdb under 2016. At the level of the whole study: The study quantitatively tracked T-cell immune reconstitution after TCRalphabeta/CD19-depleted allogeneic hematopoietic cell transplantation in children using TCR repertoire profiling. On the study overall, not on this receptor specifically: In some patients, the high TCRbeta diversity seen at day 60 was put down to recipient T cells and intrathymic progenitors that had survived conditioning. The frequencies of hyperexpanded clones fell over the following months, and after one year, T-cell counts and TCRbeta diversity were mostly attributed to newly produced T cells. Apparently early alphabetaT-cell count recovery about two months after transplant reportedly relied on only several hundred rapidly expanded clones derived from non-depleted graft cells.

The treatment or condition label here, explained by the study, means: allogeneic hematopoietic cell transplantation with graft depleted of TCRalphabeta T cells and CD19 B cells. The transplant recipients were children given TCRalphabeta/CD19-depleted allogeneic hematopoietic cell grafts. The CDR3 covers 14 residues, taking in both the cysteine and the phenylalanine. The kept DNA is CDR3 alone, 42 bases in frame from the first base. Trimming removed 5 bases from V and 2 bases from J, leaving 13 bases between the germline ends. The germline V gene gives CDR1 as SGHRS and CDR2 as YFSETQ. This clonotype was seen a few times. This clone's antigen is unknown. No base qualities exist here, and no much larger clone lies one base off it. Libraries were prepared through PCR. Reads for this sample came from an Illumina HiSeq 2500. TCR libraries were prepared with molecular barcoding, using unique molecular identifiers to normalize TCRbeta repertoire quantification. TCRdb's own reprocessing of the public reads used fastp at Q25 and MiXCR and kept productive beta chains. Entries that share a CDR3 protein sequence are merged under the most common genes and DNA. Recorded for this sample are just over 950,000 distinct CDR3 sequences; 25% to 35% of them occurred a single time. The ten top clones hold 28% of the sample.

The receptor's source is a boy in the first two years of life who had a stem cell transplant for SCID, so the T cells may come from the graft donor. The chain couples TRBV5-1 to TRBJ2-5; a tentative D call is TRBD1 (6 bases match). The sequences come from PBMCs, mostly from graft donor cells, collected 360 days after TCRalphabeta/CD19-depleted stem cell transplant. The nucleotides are TGCGCCAGCAGACCGGGACACGCACAAGAGACCCAGTACTTC. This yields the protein CASRPGHAQETQYF.